This T cell receptor beta chain was recovered during a study of beta chain features in type 1 diabetes. Study-wide background: There was similarity between patients and healthy donors in age, gender and cell yields. The study examined around 100 million sorted cells across all samples. Study-wide findings and caveats: Patients' naive, central memory and regulatory TCRB repertoires appeared more alike than those of healthy donors. For Type 1 diabetes patients, all four CD4+ subsets carried TCRB CDR3s that were moderately but significantly shorter.

Turning to this clone: Its antigen is unidentified.

Expressed TCRB transcripts were sequenced because the isolated RNA had all been reverse transcribed beforehand. The assay was immunoSEQ multiplex PCR, and TCRdb's table has in-frame clones only and misses some. Here the sample spans about 160,000 clones, roughly 59% being singletons. CDR1 and CDR2 from the germline V gene are LNHNV and YYDKDF (reference sequence). With 0 bases clipped from V and 5 bases from J, the junction kept 15 bases outside the gene matches. The CDR3 length is 19 residues. The sequencing input was naive CD4+ T cells from blood. The chain carries TRBV15 and TRBJ1-4, with TRBD1 matching over 7 bases. This sequence was found in a young man with type 1 diabetes. CDR3 in amino acids: CATSRDSHRGLEKNEKLFF. CDR3 nucleotides: TGTGCCACCAGCAGAGATAGTCACAGGGGATTAGAGAAGAATGAAAAACTGTTTTTT.